This entry lists 4 T cell receptor beta chains sequenced from one sample in a study of human T cells and chemical hapten exposure. Documented time point: patch test 1, 2 weeks after DPC sensitization. Treatment noted: therapeutic diphenylcyclopropenone sensitization with weekly scalp DPC. Using its own MiXCR run on the RACE reads, TCRdb lists one record per CDR3 protein. The sample contains just under 350,000 distinct CDR3 sequences, 5.5% to 8% of which appear only once. Here the sequenced sample was whole blood, taken in connection with sensitization to the hapten diphenylcyclopropenone (DPC). These receptor sequences come from a young woman with alopecia areata. Some clones in this sample may be carry-over from other donors' samples.

This chain links TRBV6-6 with TRBJ1-2; the D is unclear. CDR3 length: 15 amino acids. Between the trimmed V and J ends, which lost 2 bases and 0 bases, there was a span of 10 bases. CDR1 is MNHNY, CDR2 SVGAGI, per germline (reference sequence). The CDR3 sequence is CASSYVDGPNYGYTF. For the CDR3, the DNA is TGTGCCAGCAGTTACGTGGACGGGCCTAACTATGGCTACACCTTC.

This clonotype came up a few times. The V gene is TRBV12-3 or TRBV12-4, the J gene TRBJ1-1; tentative D call: TRBD1 (5 bases). CDR3 length: 12 residues. V was shortened by 5 bases and J by 3 bases, with 7 bases between the two germline ends. CDR3 bases: TGTGCCAGCAGTGGAGGGGACACTGAAGCTTTCTTT. Its protein is CASSGGDTEAFF.

CDR3 DNA: TGCGCCAGCAGCCAAGGGACAGGGAACGGGGCCAACGTCCTGACTTTC. Encoded protein: CASSQGTGNGANVLTF. The rearrangement uses TRBV4-3 and TRBJ2-6; 8 bases are shared with TRBD1. This CDR3 is built from 16 residues. CDR1 is LGHNA and CDR2 is YSLEER in the germline V gene. With V trimmed by 1 base and J by 4 bases, 3 bases remained unmatched.

This clonotype was detected many times. This chain links TRBV7-6 with TRBJ2-3; D ambiguous. CDR3 length: 16 residues. V lost 1 base and J 4 bases, leaving 15 bases between the germline ends. CDR1 and CDR2 from the germline V gene are SGHVS and FNYEAQ. The CDR3: CASSLGYKVRADTQYF. The CDR3 DNA reads TGTGCCAGCAGCTTAGGCTATAAGGTTAGGGCAGATACGCAGTATTTT.